A single sample is the source of the 10 T cell receptor beta chains below, sequenced in a study of vaccination effects on CD4 cells after COVID-19. The antigens of these receptors remain unknown. Within the ViraFEST assay, antigen-specific CD4+ T cells underwent expansion with viral peptide pools prior to sequencing. Between days 10 and 11 of culture, CD4+ T cells were separated out. Sequencing used immunoSEQ multiplex PCR; TCRdb keeps in-frame clones, though not all of them. The sample yields about 54,000 clones, over 80% seen once. The sample in question was CD4+ T cells from PBMCs cultured with HCoV-229E spike peptides, obtained before COVID-19 vaccination. The receptors shown here come from a human donor who received a COVID-19 vaccine.

V and J are TRBV7-2 and TRBJ1-1, with D perhaps TRBD1 (6 bases). This CDR3 contains 15 residues. V lost 3 bases, J lost 6 bases, and 17 bases lay in between. Per the germline V gene, CDR1 is SGHTA and CDR2 is FQGNSA. CDR3 DNA sequence: TGTGCCAGCAGCTTCTCGGGGGCAGGGGCTGCTGAAGCTTTCTTT. Translation: CASSFSGAGAAEAFF.

The chain couples TRBV28 to TRBJ2-5; perhaps TRBD2 as D (6 bases). Germline assignment: CDR1 MDHEN and CDR2 SYDVKM. The CDR3 length is 16 residues. The CDR3 sequence is CAGAGGRTGVGETQYF. The CDR3 nucleotides are TGTGCTGGGGCTGGGGGTCGCACGGGGGTAGGAGAGACCCAGTACTTC.

The chain couples TRBV12-2 to TRBJ1-2; the table names TRBD1, a call not compared with the DNA. TRBV12-2 is listed as a pseudogene. The CDR3 has 15 amino acids. The CDR3: CASRLAGTDNYGYTF. CDR3 nucleotide sequence: TGTGCAAGTCGCTTAGCGGGGACAGACAACTATGGCTACACCTTC.

CDR3 in amino acids: CASSQDRGGSPLHF. The DNA for the CDR3 is TGTGCCAGCAGCCAGGACAGGGGTGGATCACCCCTCCACTTT. This chain connects TRBV9 to TRBJ1-6; 9 bases fit TRBD1. Per germline, CDR1 SGDLS and CDR2 YYNGEE. V lost 4 bases, J lost 10 bases, and 6 bases stayed unmatched. This CDR3 comprises 14 residues.

V is TRBV7-9 and J is TRBJ2-1, with TRBD2 as a possible D gene (6 bases). CDR3 length equals 14 residues. In germline, CDR1 is SEHNR, CDR2 FQNEAQ (reference sequence). Deletions cut 0 bases from V and 5 bases from J, with 8 bases between. CDR3 sequence: CASSLAGGHNEQFF. DNA for the CDR3: TGTGCCAGCAGCTTAGCGGGGGGACACAATGAGCAGTTCTTC.

The J gene is TRBJ1-5, the V gene TRBV4-1, with TRBD1 as a possible D gene (5 bases). The V gene's germline CDR1 is MGHRA and CDR2 YSYEKL. The CDR3 totals 16 residues. The germline V and J ends were trimmed by 1 base and 1 base, with 11 bases remaining between them. CDR3 nucleotide sequence: TGCGCCAGCAGCCAAGGGCAGGGTGAGAGCAATCAGCCCCAGCATTTT. Its protein is CASSQGQGESNQPQHF.

The chain combines TRBV6-6 with TRBJ2-3, with D maybe TRBD2 (5 bases). CDR1 MNHNY and CDR2 SVGAGI come from the germline V gene (reference sequence). There are 15 residues in the CDR3. The V end was cut by 7 bases, the J end by 2 bases, with 16 bases between. The CDR3 bases are TGTGCCAGCATCACCTCCAGCGGTTACACAGATACGCAGTATTTT. This sequence encodes CASITSSGYTDTQYF.

J is TRBJ2-5 and V is TRBV5-1; TRBD2 matches 9 bases. J was trimmed by 0 bases and V by 4 bases; bases with no gene match: 7. The CDR3 sequence is 16 residues long. From germline, CDR1 is SGHRS and CDR2 YFSETQ. Here the CDR3 reads CASSRGGGVYQETQYF. CDR3 nucleotides: TGCGCCAGCAGCCGAGGCGGGGGGGTTTACCAAGAGACCCAGTACTTC.

J is TRBJ1-1 and V is TRBV6-5, with TRBD1 identical over 9 bases. Germline values: CDR1 MNHEY, CDR2 SVGAGI. J lost 0 bases, V lost 4 bases, and 6 bases had no gene match. The CDR3 has 16 amino acids. In nucleotides, the CDR3 is TGTGCCAGCAGTTCCGGGACAGGGAGGGTGAACACTGAAGCTTTCTTT. Translation gives CASSSGTGRVNTEAFF.

This clone was detected once. The chain has TRBV25-1 and TRBJ1-4; D is perhaps TRBD1 (6 bases). This CDR3 has 15 amino acids. The germline CDR1 and CDR2 sequences are MGHDK and SYGVNS. V was trimmed by 3 bases and J by 8 bases, leaving 16 bases between them. CDR3: CASSDTGTSGEKLFF. As DNA, the CDR3 is TGTGCCAGCAGTGATACCGGGACATCCGGAGAAAAACTGTTTTTT.